This T cell receptor beta chain is from a study of blood T cells in healthy people across ages. Donors were systemically healthy Caucasian individuals from Russia aged about 6 to 90 years. Extracted total RNA amounted to at least 6 micrograms for each sample. The study's findings and limits: Aged donors had fewer naive CD4+ cells and lower diversity than long-lived donors. No one knew whether donors had CMV, which possibly confounded expanded clonotype changes.

As to this clonotype: What it binds is not known.

Deletions cut 8 bases from V and 4 bases from J, with 14 bases between. The CDR3 has 13 amino acids. Per the germline V gene, CDR1 is SGHTA and CDR2 is FQGNSA. Next came a second PCR, run for roughly 6 to 11 cycles, which used a sample-barcoded 5' primer along with a J-beta primer mix. TCRdb analysed the 5' RACE reads with MiXCR anew, one entry per CDR3 protein. Among 1.4 million or so distinct CDR3 sequences, 35% to 45% were seen once, and the ten largest hold just over 4%. V usage is TRBV7-2 and J usage is TRBJ1-2; weak D call: TRBD1 (5 bases). This clonotype originated in a woman aged 18-30 years in good health. The sequencing input was blood. The CDR3 bases are TGTGCCAGCGCAGAGCCGGGGCCCTATGGCTACACCTTC. This sequence encodes CASAEPGPYGYTF.